Each of the 5 T cell receptor beta chains below was sequenced from the same sample in a study of identical twins listed by TCRdb under 2016. Library preparation employed 5' RACE. TCRdb records Illumina HiSeq 2000 as the sequencer. TCRdb applied fastp at Q25 and MiXCR to the public reads, then kept only in-frame beta chains. Merged by CDR3 protein, the rows form single entries marked with the most common genes and DNA. A total of fewer than 350,000 distinct CDR3 sequences appear in this sample, roughly 8.6% of them only once. The ten largest clones capture approximately 2% of the sample. The same data also contributed to another study, on yellow fever vaccine responses in identical twins.

Sample: memory (CD45RO+) T cells sorted from blood. The intended sense of this specimen's cell subset or site label: CD45RO+ enriched T cells. These receptor sequences come from a woman younger than 30 in good health.

In its sample, this clonotype was seen many times. This rearrangement joins TRBV7-9 to TRBJ2-3; maybe TRBD2 (5 bases). The CDR3 consists of 13 residues. Germline V CDR1 and CDR2: SEHNR, FQNEAQ (reference sequence). V lost 0 bases and J 7 bases, leaving 8 bases between the germline ends. Written as DNA, the CDR3 is TGTGCCAGCAGCTTAGCGCCGGGATATACGCAGTATTTT. Residues: CASSLAPGYTQYF.

This clonotype was seen at least ten times. This sequence joins TRBV7-2 and TRBJ2-2; D unresolved. V shed 5 bases and J shed 8 bases, with 9 bases lying between them. This CDR3 comprises 12 residues. The germline V gene encodes CDR1 SGHTA and CDR2 FQGNSA. CDR3 region: CASSLPSGELFF. The CDR3 bases are TGTGCCAGCAGCCTACCATCTGGGGAGCTGTTTTTT.

The V gene is TRBV28, the J gene TRBJ2-7; D gene ambiguous. Germline assignment: CDR1 MDHEN and CDR2 SYDVKM. Trimming stripped 3 bases from V and 5 bases from J, with 17 bases between. The CDR3 runs 15 residues. In nucleotides, the CDR3 is TGTGCCAGCAGTTTTTCATCGCCAAGTTATAACGAGCAGTACTTC. Its protein is CASSFSSPSYNEQYF.

Only a few counts were recorded for this clonotype. The genes are TRBV28 and TRBJ2-5; D remains ambiguous. Germline assignment: CDR1 MDHEN and CDR2 SYDVKM. The germline V and J ends were trimmed by 3 bases and 7 bases, with 12 bases remaining between them. CDR3 size: 13 residues. CDR3 sequence reads: CASSFGASGTQYF. Written as DNA, the CDR3 is TGTGCCAGCAGTTTTGGAGCTTCAGGGACCCAGTACTTC.

This clonotype was detected ten times or more. V and J are TRBV3-1 and TRBJ2-3; TRBD1 agrees at 7 bases. The CDR3 is 16 amino acids. V shed 0 bases and J 5 bases; nucleotides not matched to a gene: 8. Germline CDR1 LGHDT, CDR2 YNNKEL (reference sequence). The CDR3 here is CASSQDRGGRGDTQYF. CDR3 nucleotide sequence: TGTGCCAGCAGCCAAGATAGAGGGGGCCGGGGAGATACGCAGTATTTT.